The 25 T cell receptor beta chains below were found in one sample sequenced in a study of cytomegalovirus exposure and HLA in healthy donors. PCR involved 60 Vbeta and 13 Jbeta primers. The assay was immunoSEQ multiplex PCR, and TCRdb's table has in-frame clones only and misses some. This table has 120,000 or so clones, 55% to 75% appearing once. Sequenced: PBMCs. The source is a man aged 25 to 45 in good health and CMV-seronegative.

This chain joins TRBV29-1 and TRBJ2-3; the D gene is possibly TRBD2 (5 bases). Trimming took 4 bases from V and 0 from J, leaving 11 bases between them. CDR3 size: 14 residues. The V gene's germline CDR1 is SQVTM and CDR2 ANQGSEA. The DNA for the CDR3 is TGCAGCGTTGGGGGAGCGGACAGCACAGATACGCAGTATTTT. Its protein is CSVGGADSTDTQYF.

The chain carries TRBV27 and TRBJ2-5; 7 bases match TRBD1. In germline, CDR1 is MNHEY, CDR2 SMNVEV (reference sequence). V shed 4 bases, J shed 2 bases, and the junction held 7 bases outside the gene matches. CDR3 length: 15 residues. The CDR3 DNA is TGTGCCAGCAGTTCTCGACAGGGAACGCAAGAGACCCAGTACTTC. This codes for CASSSRQGTQETQYF.

The chain carries TRBV29-1 and TRBJ1-1; tentative D call: TRBD1 (5 bases). The ends were cut back, 6 bases at V and 4 bases at J, with 12 bases in the middle. The CDR3 spans 12 residues. CDR1 is SQVTM, CDR2 ANQGSEA, per germline. CDR3 region: CSVSNRGTEAFF. In DNA, the CDR3 is TGCAGCGTCTCCAATAGGGGCACTGAAGCTTTCTTT.

The chain links TRBV25-1 to TRBJ1-5; D gene uncertain. There are 18 residues in the CDR3. Trimming took 3 bases from V and 0 from J, leaving 18 bases between them. The germline V gene encodes CDR1 MGHDK and CDR2 SYGVNS. The CDR3 nucleotides are TGTGCCAGCAGTGACCTTCCCCAGGTTGCAGATAGCAATCAGCCCCAGCATTTT. It is translated as CASSDLPQVADSNQPQHF.

The genes are TRBV6-1 and TRBJ1-2; D may be TRBD1 (5 bases). Germline lookup yields CDR1 MNHNS and CDR2 SASEGT. This CDR3 is 15 amino acids long. The V end was cut by 6 bases, the J end by 3 bases, with 17 bases between. The CDR3 region has the DNA TGTGCCAGCAGGACGGGCCAGGGCCCATACTATGGCTACACCTTC. This translates into CASRTGQGPYYGYTF.

A word on this clone: The junction shows a germline mismatch at one end, possibly a read error. Other DNA sequences within the sample encode an identical CDR3. The chain joins TRBV6-5 to TRBJ2-7; 9 nucleotides align to TRBD1. The CDR3 is made up of 13 amino acids. CDR1 and CDR2 (germline): MNHEY, SVGAGI. CDR3 sequence reads: CASTPGQGYEQYF. For the CDR3, the DNA is TGTGCTAGCACCCCGGGACAGGGTTACGAGCAGTACTTC.

The chain links TRBV9 to TRBJ2-5, with 9 positions matching TRBD1. CDR1 and CDR2 (germline): SGDLS, YYNGEE. This CDR3 contains 20 residues. With V trimmed by 2 bases and J by 4 bases, 21 bases remained unmatched. In DNA form, the CDR3 reads TGTGCCAGCAGCGTCCAAGGACAGGGGAGATTTCTTGATACGCGAGAGACCCAGTACTTC. Translated, it gives CASSVQGQGRFLDTRETQYF.

The chain couples TRBV7-9 to TRBJ2-1; TRBD2 might be the D (6 bases). The CDR3 consists of 15 residues. V was cut by 4 bases and J by 0 bases, with 10 bases left in between. Germline V gene data show CDR1 as SEHNR and CDR2 as FQNEAQ (reference sequence). The CDR3 spells CASSSRGSSYNEQFF. CDR3 in DNA: TGTGCCAGCAGCTCACGGGGGAGCTCCTACAATGAGCAGTTCTTC.

V gene TRBV6-5 combines with J gene TRBJ1-6; maybe TRBD1 (6 bases). The CDR3 loop spans 15 amino acids. V dropped 5 bases and J dropped 5 bases, with 13 bases sitting between them. Germline CDR1 is MNHEY and CDR2 is SVGAGI. CDR3 DNA sequence: TGTGCCAGCAGTCCCCGACAGGCCAATAATTCACCCCTCCACTTT. It codes for CASSPRQANNSPLHF.

This clone was detected only a few times. J is TRBJ2-1 and V is TRBV7-9; the match to TRBD2 covers 12 bases. V dropped 5 bases and J dropped 5; count of bases not matched to a gene: 4. This CDR3 is built from 15 residues. Per germline, CDR1 SEHNR and CDR2 FQNEAQ (reference sequence). The CDR3 sequence is CASSASGGADNEQFF. In nucleotides, the CDR3 is TGTGCCAGCAGCGCTAGCGGGGGGGCGGACAATGAGCAGTTCTTC.

The V gene is TRBV15, the J gene TRBJ1-1; 10 bases map to TRBD1. The germline V gene has CDR1 LNHNV and CDR2 YYDKDF (reference sequence). The CDR3 consists of 16 residues. V lost 0 bases, J lost 5 bases, and 6 bases stayed unmatched. CDR3 nucleotide sequence: TGTGCCACCAGCAGAGAGACAGGGGGCGCGTTAACTGAAGCTTTCTTT. It specifies CATSRETGGALTEAFF.

The rearrangement links TRBV9 to TRBJ2-3; 8 nucleotides match TRBD1. Germline CDR1 and CDR2: SGDLS and YYNGEE. This CDR3 spans 17 amino acids. V lost 3 bases to trimming and J lost 1 base; unmatched junction nucleotides: 10. The CDR3 loop is CASSANSGTGGTDTQYF. The CDR3 nucleotides read TGTGCCAGCAGCGCCAATTCTGGGACAGGCGGCACAGATACGCAGTATTTT.

This chain links TRBV4-3 with TRBJ2-3; TRBD2 agrees at 10 bases. V lost 4 bases and J lost 2; bases outside the gene matches: 9. Germline loops: CDR1 LGHNA, CDR2 YSLEER. CDR3 length: 17 amino acids. The CDR3 nucleotides are TGCGCCAGCAGCCCCGGGCGGACTAGCGGATACACAGATACGCAGTATTTT. Amino acids: CASSPGRTSGYTDTQYF.

This rearrangement joins TRBV19 to TRBJ1-1; D perhaps matches TRBD1 (6 bases). V was cut by 3 bases and J by 1 base, with 15 bases left in between. CDR3 length: 16 residues. The V gene's germline CDR1 is LNHDA and CDR2 SQIVND (reference sequence). CDR3 sequence reads: CASSIAVTGTNTEAFF. CDR3 sequence (DNA): TGTGCCAGTAGTATTGCGGTGACAGGAACGAACACTGAAGCTTTCTTT. The full variable domain, its missing parts supplied by reference TRBV19 and TRBJ1-1, is DGGITQSPKYLFRKEGQNVTLSCEQNLNHDAMYWYRQDPGQGLRLIYYSQIVNDFQKGDIAEGYSVSREKKESFPLTVTSAQKNPTAFYLCASSIAVTGTNTEAFFGQGTRLTVV.

The V and J genes are TRBV5-4 and TRBJ2-5; 7 nucleotides agree with TRBD2. The J segment lost 5 bases and the V segment lost 3 bases, leaving 13 bases of the junction unmatched. Germline CDR1 and CDR2: SGHNT and YYREEE (reference sequence). The length of the CDR3 is 16 residues. The CDR3, as DNA: TGTGCCAGCAGCTCTCCTGGGGCGGGAGTTCTGGAGACCCAGTACTTC. Its protein is CASSSPGAGVLETQYF.

This sequence joins TRBV2 and TRBJ1-1; 7 positions match TRBD1. V gave up 5 bases and J gave up 3 bases; unmatched junction bases: 3. The CDR3 spans 13 residues. In germline, CDR1 is SNHLY, CDR2 FYNNEI. Here the CDR3 reads CASSPTGYTEAFF. The DNA of the CDR3 is TGTGCCAGCAGTCCGACAGGGTACACTGAAGCTTTCTTT.

The chain recombines TRBV2 with TRBJ2-3; 8 bases are shared with TRBD2. The CDR3 totals 12 residues. Germline CDR1 reads SNHLY; CDR2 reads FYNNEI. After removal of 6 bases from V and 5 bases from J, the junction contained 1 base not matched to a gene. The CDR3 here is CASSLAGDTQYF. CDR3 nucleotides: TGTGCCAGCAGCCTAGCGGGAGATACGCAGTATTTT. The entire variable domain, with the rest obtained from reference TRBV2 and TRBJ2-3, is as follows: EPEVTQTPSHQVTQMGQEVILRCVPISNHLYFYWYRQILGQKVEFLVSFYNNEISEKSEIFDDQFSVERPDGSNFTLKIRSTKLEDSAMYFCASSLAGDTQYFGPGTRLTVL.

For the CDR3, the DNA is TGTGCCAGCAGCTCCCGGGCCCGGCGGGGTGATCAGCCCCAGCATTTT. Translation: CASSSRARRGDQPQHF. The chain joins TRBV11-3 to TRBJ1-5; D unclear. Germline V gives CDR1 SGHNT, CDR2 YENEEA. The CDR3 contains 16 residues. Trimming removed 4 bases from V and 5 bases from J, with 18 bases in between.

The chain employs TRBV18 and TRBJ2-5; D is possibly TRBD2 (6 bases). Trimming cost V 2 bases and J 5 bases, with 12 bases left between them. This CDR3 has 14 amino acids. The germline gives CDR1 KGHSH, CDR2 LQKENI. The CDR3 region is CASSPVGGWETQYF. The CDR3 bases are TGTGCCAGCTCACCAGTCGGAGGGTGGGAGACCCAGTACTTC.

The V and J genes are TRBV18 and TRBJ1-3; a possible D gene is TRBD1 (5 bases). The CDR3 runs to 13 residues. Per the germline V gene, CDR1 is KGHSH and CDR2 is LQKENI. Trimming left V 6 bases short and J 4 bases short, with 10 bases between. The chain's CDR3 is CASSRDFGNTIYF. The CDR3 nucleotides read TGTGCCAGCTCCAGGGATTTCGGAAACACCATATATTTT.

The chain uses TRBV4-3 and TRBJ2-1, with D perhaps TRBD1 (5 bases). Germline CDR1 and CDR2: LGHNA and YSLEER. Between the trimmed V and J ends, which lost 3 bases and 8 bases, there was a span of 14 bases. The CDR3 is made up of 14 amino acids. Here the CDR3 DNA reads TGCGCCAGCAGCCAGAGATATGACAGCCATGAGCAGTTCTTC. This sequence encodes CASSQRYDSHEQFF.

The chain recombines TRBV7-9 with TRBJ2-7, with a tentative D call TRBD1 (5 bases). V lost 3 bases and J 3 bases, leaving 9 bases between the germline ends. Germline V gene sequence: CDR1 SEHNR, CDR2 FQNEAQ (reference sequence). The CDR3 has 13 residues. In DNA form, the CDR3 reads TGTGCCAGCAGCTTGCAGGGTGGCTACGAGCAGTACTTC. Its protein is CASSLQGGYEQYF.

This clone came up a few times. The genes are TRBV28 and TRBJ1-3; TRBD1 might be the D (5 bases). Germline CDR1 and CDR2: MDHEN and SYDVKM. Trimming took 8 bases from V and 5 from J, leaving 22 bases between them. The CDR3 totals 16 residues. CDR3 amino acids: CASGKGRRGVRNTIYF. In DNA, the CDR3 is TGTGCCAGCGGCAAGGGACGACGGGGGGTACGAAACACCATATATTTT.

The chain links TRBV5-5 to TRBJ1-1; 9 bases map to TRBD1. CDR3 length: 16 amino acids. Germline assignment: CDR1 SGHKS and CDR2 YYEKEE (reference sequence). V was clipped by 2 bases and J by 0 bases; unmatched bases: 5. CDR3 coding DNA: TGTGCCAGCAGCTTCTCCGGGACAGGGCTGAACACTGAAGCTTTCTTT. It codes for CASSFSGTGLNTEAFF.

The chain employs TRBV4-3 and TRBJ2-7; weak D call: TRBD2 (5 bases). The V and J ends lost 0 bases and 7 bases respectively, with 10 bases between them. Germline-derived CDR1 and CDR2 are LGHNA and YSLEER. The CDR3 is 13 amino acids. CDR3 nucleotides: TGCGCCAGCAGCCAAGACGGAGGATGGGAGCAGTACTTC. This sequence encodes CASSQDGGWEQYF.